This is a list of T cell receptor beta chains from one sample in a study of a mutant IDH1 vaccine in newly diagnosed glioma. This table comes from immunoSEQ multiplex PCR, and its TCRdb copy is limited to in-frame clones, with some not included. The sample holds tens of thousands of clones, approximately 82% seen once. No antigen has been identified for these receptors. The sequenced sample was PBMCs, obtained from a glioma patient whose treatment included an IDH1 peptide vaccine. These receptors originate from a man aged 25-45 years with glioma. The CDR3 runs from the conserved cysteine through the conserved F or W. A D gene is named only where the DNA matches it firmly. Expanded clones get a size class; other rows say once, few or many, or leave the size out.

TRBV28	-	TRBJ2-7	11	-	CAAGGLREQYF	TGTGCAGCTGGGGGTCTACGGGAGCAGTACTTC
TRBV5-4	-	TRBJ1-4	14	-	CASSFGGTNEKLFF	TGTGCCAGCAGCTTTGGGGGGACTAATGAAAAACTGTTTTTT
TRBV18	-	TRBJ2-7	14	-	CASSPLGRAYEQYF	TGTGCCAGCTCACCACTCGGACGGGCCTACGAGCAGTACTTC
TRBV18	-	TRBJ1-1	15	-	CASSPRAIRGTEAFF	TGTGCCAGCTCACCAAGGGCTATACGGGGTACTGAAGCTTTCTTT
TRBV7-6	-	TRBJ2-7	16	TRBD2	CASSPGGGDVSYEQYF	TGTGCCAGCAGCCCCGGCGGGGGGGACGTTTCCTACGAGCAGTACTTC
TRBV5-8	-	TRBJ1-6	14	-	CASSLKPGNSPLHF	TGTGCCAGCAGCTTAAAGCCAGGGAATTCACCCCTCCACTTT
TRBV7-8	-	TRBJ2-1	11	-	CASSRRDEQFF	TGTGCCAGCAGCCGGAGGGATGAGCAGTTCTTC
TRBV27	-	TRBJ2-7	16	-	CASHRMEPSYSYEQYF	TGTGCCAGTCACCGGATGGAGCCATCATACTCCTACGAGCAGTACTTC
TRBV5-1	-	TRBJ1-1	16	TRBD1	CASSLGQGFMNTEAFF	TGCGCCAGCAGCTTGGGACAGGGCTTCATGAACACTGAAGCTTTCTTT
TRBV7-9	-	TRBJ1-3	14	-	CASSVRTAGNTIYF	TGTGCCAGCAGCGTACGGACAGCAGGAAACACCATATATTTT
TRBV6-1	-	TRBJ2-3	15	-	CASRGGTASTDTQYF	TGTGCCAGCAGGGGCGGGACAGCTAGCACAGATACGCAGTATTTT
TRBV28	-	TRBJ2-7	15	-	CASSLYPGRAYEQYF	TGTGCCAGCAGTTTATACCCGGGGCGTGCCTACGAGCAGTACTTC
TRBV30	-	TRBJ1-4	14	TRBD1	CAWSSGTGDEKLFF	TGTGCCTGGAGTTCCGGGACAGGGGACGAAAAACTGTTTTTT
TRBV4-1	-	TRBJ2-5	12	-	CASSQLGETQYF	TGCGCCAGCAGCCAGTTGGGAGAGACCCAGTACTTC
TRBV18	-	TRBJ2-1	20	TRBD2	CASSPPRALAGLSSYNEQFF	TGTGCCAGCTCACCACCGCGGGCGCTAGCGGGCTTGAGCTCCTACAATGAGCAGTTCTTC
TRBV5-1	-	TRBJ2-7	14	-	CASSSGGAIYEQYF	TGCGCCAGCAGCTCCGGTGGGGCGATCTACGAGCAGTACTTC
TRBV5-1	-	TRBJ2-7	15	TRBD2	CASSLGTSGGYEQYF	TGCGCCAGCAGCTTGGGGACTAGCGGGGGCTACGAGCAGTACTTC
TRBV15	-	TRBJ1-1	14	-	CATSRSGRNTEAFF	TGTGCCACCAGCCGTTCGGGACGGAACACTGAAGCTTTCTTT
TRBV28	-	TRBJ1-5	15	TRBD1	CASSSPGTGDQPQHF	TGTGCCAGCAGTTCACCCGGGACAGGGGATCAGCCCCAGCATTTT
TRBV28	-	TRBJ2-1	12	-	CASSPTMVEQFF	TGTGCCAGCAGTCCCACCATGGTTGAGCAGTTCTTC
TRBV5-1	-	TRBJ2-7	14	TRBD1	CASSHGQAAYEQYF	TGCGCCAGCAGCCACGGACAGGCTGCCTACGAGCAGTACTTC
TRBV7-9	-	TRBJ1-2	16	TRBD1	CASSSGTGLSDYGYTF	TGTGCCAGCAGCTCGGGGACAGGGCTTTCGGACTATGGCTACACCTTC
TRBV11-2	-	TRBJ2-1	15	TRBD1	CASSSDRQYYNEQFF	TGTGCCAGCAGCTCGGACAGGCAATATTACAATGAGCAGTTCTTC
TRBV7-9	-	TRBJ2-6	18	-	CASSSDQGTYSGANVLTF	TGTGCCAGCAGCTCCGATCAGGGTACTTACTCTGGGGCCAACGTCCTGACTTTC
TRBV6-5	-	TRBJ1-1	16	-	CASSYHPGALQTEAFF	TGTGCCAGCAGTTACCACCCAGGGGCTTTGCAGACTGAAGCTTTCTTT
TRBV28	-	TRBJ2-7	13	TRBD1	CASSPDRVREQYF	TGTGCCAGCAGTCCGGACAGGGTAAGGGAGCAGTACTTC
TRBV29-1	-	TRBJ2-7	18	TRBD1	CSVETGTAETGGLYEQYF	TGCAGCGTTGAAACGGGGACAGCCGAGACGGGTGGTCTTTACGAGCAGTACTTC
TRBV18	-	TRBJ1-5	14	TRBD1	CASSRDRSNQPQHF	TGTGCCAGCTCGCGGGACAGGAGCAATCAGCCCCAGCATTTT
TRBV6-4	-	TRBJ1-2	14	-	CASSAWRGSYGYTF	TGTGCCAGCAGTGCCTGGAGGGGCTCCTATGGCTACACCTTC
TRBV19	-	TRBJ1-2	14	-	CASSISGSNYGYTF	TGTGCCAGTAGTATTTCCGGCTCTAACTATGGCTACACCTTC
TRBV7-2	-	TRBJ1-1	15	-	CASSLDLGMNTEAFF	TGTGCCAGCAGCTTGGATTTGGGGATGAACACTGAAGCTTTCTTT
TRBV7-6	-	TRBJ2-7	15	-	CASSISTSGTYEQYF	TGTGCCAGCAGCATCAGTACGAGCGGAACCTACGAGCAGTACTTC
TRBV19	-	TRBJ1-3	14	TRBD1	CASSNRGAVDTIYF	TGTGCCAGTAGCAACAGGGGAGCGGTTGACACCATATATTTT
TRBV19	-	TRBJ2-5	12	TRBD1	CASSPRGETQYF	TGTGCCAGTAGTCCCAGGGGGGAGACCCAGTACTTC
TRBV10-2	-	TRBJ1-1	16	-	CASNNRTFWQNSEAFF	TGCGCCAGCAACAACCGGACTTTCTGGCAGAATTCTGAAGCTTTCTTT
TRBV5-4	-	TRBJ2-7	14	TRBD1	CASSFFTGGTEQYF	TGTGCCAGCAGCTTTTTTACAGGGGGCACCGAGCAGTACTTC
TRBV4-1	few	TRBJ1-2	14	TRBD1	CASSPTDRDYGYTF	TGCGCCAGCAGCCCAACCGACAGGGACTATGGCTACACCTTC
TRBV2	-	TRBJ2-7	13	-	CASSLWRYFEQYF	TGTGCCAGCAGTCTATGGAGGTATTTCGAGCAGTACTTC
TRBV7-9	-	TRBJ2-7	11	-	CASSFTDEQYF	TGTGCCAGCAGCTTTACGGACGAGCAGTACTTC
TRBV30	once	TRBJ1-3	15	-	CAWSKTGPSGNTIYF	TGTGCCTGGAGTAAAACAGGGCCCTCTGGAAACACCATATATTTT
TRBV18	-	TRBJ2-3	13	-	CASSPRSEDTQYF	TGTGCCAGCTCTCCCCGTAGCGAAGATACGCAGTATTTT
TRBV30	few	TRBJ1-1	11	-	CAWSVLELAFF	TGTGCCTGGAGTGTCCTGGAGCTAGCTTTCTTT
TRBV19	few	TRBJ1-1	13	-	CASNTRWNTEAFF	TGTGCCAGTAATACTAGGTGGAACACTGAAGCTTTCTTT
TRBV2	-	TRBJ2-1	14	-	CASNDRSIYNEQFF	TGTGCCAGCAATGACAGATCGATCTACAATGAGCAGTTCTTC
TRBV6-6	-	TRBJ2-5	12	TRBD2	CASVGGQETQYF	TGTGCCAGTGTCGGGGGGCAAGAGACCCAGTACTTC
TRBV7-9	-	TRBJ1-2	14	-	CASSLTVGNYGYTF	TGTGCCAGCAGCTTAACGGTGGGGAACTATGGCTACACCTTC
TRBV5-5	-	TRBJ2-7	16	TRBD2	CASSGRGLGSSGEQYF	TGTGCCAGCAGCGGGCGGGGGTTGGGATCTAGTGGCGAGCAGTACTTC
TRBV5-4	-	TRBJ2-3	16	TRBD2	CASSLGSGGSTDTQYF	TGTGCCAGCAGCTTGGGGAGCGGGGGCAGCACAGATACGCAGTATTTT
TRBV10-1	-	TRBJ2-2	18	TRBD1	CASSDPRTGSANTGELFF	TGCGCCAGCAGTGACCCGAGGACAGGATCCGCGAACACCGGGGAGCTGTTTTTT
TRBV6-5	-	TRBJ1-5	13	-	CASSYTGNQPQHF	TGTGCCAGCAGTTACACAGGGAATCAGCCCCAGCATTTT
TRBV5-1	-	TRBJ2-7	14	-	CASSPGTLTYEQYF	TGCGCCAGCAGCCCCGGGACACTGACCTACGAGCAGTACTTC
TRBV7-6	-	TRBJ2-1	17	-	CASSFPQGHNSYNEQFF	TGTGCCAGCAGCTTTCCCCAGGGACATAACTCCTACAATGAGCAGTTCTTC
TRBV9	once	TRBJ1-3	15	TRBD1	CASSPATGAGNTIYF	TGTGCCAGCAGCCCGGCGACAGGGGCTGGAAACACCATATATTTT